The 4 T cell receptor beta chains in this list originate from one sample, sequenced in a study of shared clonotypes between healthy human individuals. Produced via immunoSEQ multiplex PCR; TCRdb's table is partial and in-frame only. Of more than 550,000 clones detected, under 95% appear once; the ten largest clones hold 24%. Naive CD8 cells were CD45RO-negative, positively selected for CCR7, excluding terminally differentiated effector memory CD45RA+ cells. Specimen: naive CD8+ T cells sorted from blood. These receptors were taken from a young man in good health.

This clone was observed a single time. V is TRBV19 and J is TRBJ1-5; D unclear. Germline lookup yields CDR1 LNHDA and CDR2 SQIVND (reference sequence). The CDR3 is 14 amino acids. Trimming took off 9 bases at V and 4 bases at J, with 16 bases between the two ends. CDR3 loop: CARKSPEGNQPQHF. CDR3 sequence (DNA): TGTGCCAGAAAAAGCCCGGAAGGGAATCAGCCCCAGCATTTT.

V gene TRBV6-1 combines with J gene TRBJ1-1; D not resolved. This CDR3 region has 10 residues. Trimming took 4 bases from V and 8 from J, leaving 5 bases between them. From germline, CDR1 is MNHNS and CDR2 SASEGT. CDR3 amino acids: CASSAQEAFF. The CDR3 DNA sequence: TGTGCCAGCAGTGCACAGGAAGCTTTCTTT.

This chain connects TRBV2 to TRBJ1-1; TRBD1 matches at 7 bases. V shed 6 bases, J shed 2 bases, and the junction held 6 bases outside the gene matches. The CDR3 contains 14 residues. The germline V gene has CDR1 SNHLY and CDR2 FYNNEI. This chain's CDR3 is CASSGTEKNTEAFF. For the CDR3, the DNA is TGTGCCAGCAGCGGGACAGAGAAAAACACTGAAGCTTTCTTT.

The V and J genes are TRBV7-9 and TRBJ1-2; TRBD1 agrees at 8 bases. Germline trimming cut 1 base from V and 7 bases from J; bases unmatched to any gene: 5. CDR1 and CDR2 from the germline V gene are SEHNR and FQNEAQ (reference sequence). The CDR3 runs to 14 residues. The CDR3 protein is CASSLEDRVVGYTF. DNA for the CDR3: TGTGCCAGCAGCTTAGAGGACAGGGTGGTTGGCTACACCTTC.